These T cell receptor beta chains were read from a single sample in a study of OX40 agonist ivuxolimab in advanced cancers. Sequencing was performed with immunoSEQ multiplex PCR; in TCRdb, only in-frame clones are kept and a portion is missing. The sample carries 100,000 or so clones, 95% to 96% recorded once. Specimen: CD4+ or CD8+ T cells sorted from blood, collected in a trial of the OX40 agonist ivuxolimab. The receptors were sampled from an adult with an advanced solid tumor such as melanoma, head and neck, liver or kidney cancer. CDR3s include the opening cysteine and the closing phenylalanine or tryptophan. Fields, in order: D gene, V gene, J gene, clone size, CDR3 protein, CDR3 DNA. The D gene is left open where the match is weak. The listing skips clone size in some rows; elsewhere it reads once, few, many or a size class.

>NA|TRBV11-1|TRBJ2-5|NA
CASSLPGSTETQYF
TGTGCCAGCAGCTTACCAGGCTCGACAGAGACCCAGTACTTC
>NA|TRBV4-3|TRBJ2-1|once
CASSQDRERYNEQFF
TGCGCCAGCAGCCAAGATAGAGAGCGGTACAATGAGCAGTTCTTC
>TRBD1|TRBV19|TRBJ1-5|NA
CASTQQGAGQPQHF
TGTGCCAGTACCCAACAGGGGGCTGGTCAGCCCCAGCATTTT
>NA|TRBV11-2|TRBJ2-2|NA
CASRLAGELFF
TGTGCCAGCAGATTGGCCGGGGAGCTGTTTTTT
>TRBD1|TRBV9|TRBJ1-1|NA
CASSAGTGLMNTEAFF
TGTGCCAGCAGCGCCGGGACAGGGCTGATGAACACTGAAGCTTTCTTT
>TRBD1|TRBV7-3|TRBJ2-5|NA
CASSSGTGGQETQYF
TGTGCCAGCAGCTCAGGGACAGGGGGTCAAGAGACCCAGTACTTC
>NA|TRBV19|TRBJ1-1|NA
CASSIAGVEAFF
TGTGCCAGTAGTATAGCTGGCGTTGAAGCTTTCTTT
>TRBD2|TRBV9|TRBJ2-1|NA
CASSVSSGTNEQFF
TGTGCCAGCAGCGTGTCTAGCGGGACCAATGAGCAGTTCTTC
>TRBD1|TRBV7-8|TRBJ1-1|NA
CASSLRQGPDTEAFF
TGTGCCAGCAGCTTAAGACAGGGTCCGGACACTGAAGCTTTCTTT
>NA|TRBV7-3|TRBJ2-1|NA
CASRKGTENEQFF
TGTGCCAGCAGGAAGGGGACCGAGAATGAGCAGTTCTTC
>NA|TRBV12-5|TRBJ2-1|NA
CASGAPTSFDEQFF
TGTGCTAGTGGTGCCCCGACTAGTTTCGATGAGCAGTTCTTC